The source of this T cell receptor beta chain is a study of blood T cell repertoires in COVID-19. On the study more broadly: Collection of acute and convalescent COVID-19 samples took place in the United States, Italy and Spain. T cells, B-cell-depleted T cells, or PBMCs provided the cDNA or gDNA that served as material.

In the authors' workflow: How many nucleated cells were present was estimated from reference gene primer amplification. The table came from immunoSEQ multiplex PCR; TCRdb's copy has only in-frame clones and leaves some out. The V and J calls and clone size come from that table; D and trimming were worked out from the DNA. The sample shows some 320,000 clones, around 87% of them seen only once. This clone has just a few counts. This CDR3 has 15 residues. The germline gives CDR1 SGDLS, CDR2 YYNGEE. V lost 5 bases and J lost 8; bases outside the gene matches: 9. Sequences were obtained from peripheral blood. This TCR came from a woman in her 50s who had recovered from COVID-19. V gene TRBV9 combines with J gene TRBJ1-4, with 10 bases fitting TRBD1. CDR3 region: CASRETGGGTEKLFF. As DNA, the CDR3 is TGTGCCAGCAGAGAGACAGGGGGCGGGACGGAAAAACTGTTTTTT.